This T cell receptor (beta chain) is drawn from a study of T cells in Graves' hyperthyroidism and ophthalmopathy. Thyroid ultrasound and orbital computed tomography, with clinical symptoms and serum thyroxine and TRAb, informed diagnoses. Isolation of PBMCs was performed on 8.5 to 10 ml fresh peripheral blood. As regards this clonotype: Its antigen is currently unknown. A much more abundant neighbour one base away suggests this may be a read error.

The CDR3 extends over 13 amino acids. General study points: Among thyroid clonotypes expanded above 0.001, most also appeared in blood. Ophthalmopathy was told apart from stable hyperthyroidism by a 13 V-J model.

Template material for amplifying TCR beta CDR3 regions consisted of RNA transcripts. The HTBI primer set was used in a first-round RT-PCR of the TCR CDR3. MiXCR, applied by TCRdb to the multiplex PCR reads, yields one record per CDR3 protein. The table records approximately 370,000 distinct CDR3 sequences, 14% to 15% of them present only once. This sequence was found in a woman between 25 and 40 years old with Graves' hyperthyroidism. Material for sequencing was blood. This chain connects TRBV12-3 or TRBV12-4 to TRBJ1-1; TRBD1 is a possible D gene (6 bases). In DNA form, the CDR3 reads TGTGCCAGCAGTTTATGGGGGGCTACTGAAGCTTCCTTT. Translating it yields CASSLWGATEASF.